This T cell receptor beta chain was profiled in a study of blood T cells in healthy people across ages. This clonotype was observed a few times. As yet, its antigen is unknown. Study observations and caveats: PBMC samples, being unsorted, prevented any conclusive comparison of naive and antigen-experienced cells.

Together with a sample-barcoded 5' primer, a J-beta primer mix was included in a second PCR lasting roughly 7 to 11 cycles. Each CDR3 protein is one row after TCRdb ran MiXCR on the 5' RACE reads. The data hold 750,000 to 950,000 distinct CDR3 sequences, with about 27% observed a single time. The CDR3 length is 16 residues. The germline V gene has CDR1 SEHNR and CDR2 FQNEAQ (reference sequence). Unmatched junction bases numbered 10, after V lost 5 bases and J lost 1 base. The sample was also reused in another study, on T cells of mothers and their children.

The sequence came from a woman between 40 and 55 years old in good health. The V call is TRBV7-9, the J call TRBJ1-1, with TRBD1 identical over 7 bases. The specimen sequenced was blood. The chain's CDR3 is CASSPMGRGRNTEAFF. The CDR3 DNA follows: TGTGCCAGCAGCCCCATGGGGAGGGGGCGGAACACTGAAGCTTTCTTT.